Each of the 17 T cell receptor beta chains below was sequenced from the same sample in a study of blood T cell repertoires in COVID-19. Sequencing was performed with immunoSEQ multiplex PCR; in TCRdb, only in-frame clones are kept and a portion is missing. This repertoire shows around 300,000 clones, roughly 86% found once; its top ten account for roughly 3%. Input material: PBMCs or T cells enriched from blood (not recorded which). All receptors derive from a woman in her late teens or twenties who had recovered from COVID-19.

The V gene is TRBV28, the J gene TRBJ2-5, with D perhaps TRBD2 (7 bases). Looked up from germline, CDR1 is MDHEN and CDR2 is SYDVKM. Trimming removed 10 bases from V and 0 bases from J, with 18 bases in between. The CDR3 sequence is 15 residues long. In DNA, the CDR3 is TGTGCCACCTCGAGGGGGGGCTCCGACCAAGAGACCCAGTACTTC. It yields the protein CATSRGGSDQETQYF.

This clone occurred a few times. This chain links TRBV7-2 with TRBJ1-3; no clear D gene. V dropped 2 bases and J dropped 7 bases, with 18 bases sitting between them. The CDR3 extends over 16 amino acids. Germline loops: CDR1 SGHTA, CDR2 FQGNSA. The CDR3 is CASSLSRVDFGNTIYF. The CDR3 DNA reads as TGTGCCAGCAGCTTAAGTAGAGTTGATTTCGGGAACACCATATATTTT.

In its sample, this clone was seen a few times. The CDR3 region has the DNA TGTGCCAGCAGTGAGGGACAGGGAAACAATCAGCCCCAGCATTTT. Protein: CASSEGQGNNQPQHF. The chain combines TRBV2 with TRBJ1-5; 9 nucleotides line up with TRBD1. This CDR3 comprises 15 residues. In germline, CDR1 is SNHLY, CDR2 FYNNEI. V was clipped by 3 bases and J by 3 bases; unmatched bases: 3. Variable domain in full (rest from reference TRBV2 and TRBJ1-5): EPEVTQTPSHQVTQMGQEVILRCVPISNHLYFYWYRQILGQKVEFLVSFYNNEISEKSEIFDDQFSVERPDGSNFTLKIRSTKLEDSAMYFCASSEGQGNNQPQHFGDGTRLSIL.

The J gene is TRBJ2-3, the V gene TRBV4-3; D perhaps matches TRBD1 (6 bases). Germline V gene data show CDR1 as LGHNA and CDR2 as YSLEER. The V and J ends lost 1 base and 3 bases respectively, with 11 bases between them. CDR3 length: 15 residues. The CDR3 coding sequence is TGCGCCAGCAGCCAAGGGGGGCGATGGACAGATACGCAGTATTTT. Protein: CASSQGGRWTDTQYF.

This chain uses TRBV6-5 with TRBJ2-3; possibly TRBD1 for D (7 bases). In germline, CDR1 is MNHEY, CDR2 SVGAGI. V lost 4 bases, J lost 5 bases, and 19 bases lay in between. CDR3 length: 16 residues. The CDR3 reads CASSSDRTGGVDTQYF. The CDR3 nucleotides are TGTGCCAGCAGTTCGGATCGGACAGGAGGGGTAGATACGCAGTATTTT.

This clone showed up just once. Here the CDR3 DNA reads TGTGCCTGGACGGTTAGCTCCTACAATGAGCAGTTCTTC. Its translation: CAWTVSSYNEQFF. The J gene is TRBJ2-1, the V gene TRBV30; D uncertain. CDR3 size: 13 residues. Germline values: CDR1 GTSNPN, CDR2 SVGIG (reference sequence). V lost 4 bases and J 0 bases, leaving 7 bases between the germline ends.

The chain uses TRBV7-9 and TRBJ2-7; TRBD1 agrees at 8 bases. CDR1 and CDR2 from the germline V gene are SEHNR and FQNEAQ (reference sequence). After removal of 7 bases from V and 6 bases from J, the junction contained 5 bases not matched to a gene. This CDR3 region has 12 residues. CDR3 DNA sequence: TGTGCCAGCACAGGGGGCACTGGCGAGCAGTACTTC. Its translation: CASTGGTGEQYF.

The chain is built from TRBV27 and TRBJ2-3, with 7 bases identical to TRBD2. The CDR3 sequence is 16 residues long. Germline-derived CDR1 and CDR2 are MNHEY and SMNVEV (reference sequence). Unmatched junction bases numbered 9, after V lost 5 bases and J lost 1 base. This chain's CDR3 is CASSNTRSGGTDTQYF. The CDR3 bases are TGTGCCAGCAGTAACACCCGAAGCGGGGGCACAGATACGCAGTATTTT.

The rearrangement links TRBV7-6 to TRBJ2-7, with a possible D match to TRBD1 (5 bases). The CDR3 runs to 14 residues. Trimming removed 1 base from V and 3 bases from J, with 10 bases in between. Germline V lookup: CDR1 SGHVS, CDR2 FNYEAQ. The DNA of the CDR3 is TGTGCCAGCAGCTTAGTATCCCAGGGCTACGAGCAGTACTTC. Protein product: CASSLVSQGYEQYF.

The V gene is TRBV12-5, the J gene TRBJ1-2, with D unresolved. Germline assignment: CDR1 LGHNT and CDR2 FRNRAP. The germline V and J ends were trimmed by 5 bases and 10 bases, with 8 bases remaining between them. This CDR3 has 10 amino acids. This chain's CDR3 is CASGGGVYTF. The CDR3 nucleotides are TGTGCTAGTGGTGGAGGAGTCTACACCTTC.

The genes are TRBV9 and TRBJ1-1; weak D call: TRBD1 (5 bases). V lost 0 bases and J 4 bases, leaving 13 bases between the germline ends. CDR1 is SGDLS and CDR2 is YYNGEE in the germline V gene. The CDR3 extends over 15 amino acids. The CDR3 sequence: CASSVGDGGGTEAFF. Written as DNA, the CDR3 is TGTGCCAGCAGCGTAGGGGACGGGGGTGGCACTGAAGCTTTCTTT.

The CDR3 DNA follows: TGTGCCAGCAGCTTAGGTGGGGGCTCCGGGGAGACCCAGTACTTC. This codes for CASSLGGGSGETQYF. The chain joins TRBV11-2 to TRBJ2-5; D perhaps matches TRBD1 (6 bases). V dropped 1 base and J dropped 5 bases, with 14 bases sitting between them. This CDR3 has 15 amino acids. Germline V gene data show CDR1 as SGHAT and CDR2 as FQNNGV.

The gene calls are TRBV12-3 or TRBV12-4 and TRBJ1-3; no firm D call. The V end was cut by 3 bases, the J end by 2 bases, with 5 bases between. The CDR3 sequence is 13 residues long. As DNA, the CDR3 is TGTGCCAGCAGTTTCGGGGCTGGAAACACCATATATTTT. This gives the protein CASSFGAGNTIYF.

The rearrangement links TRBV4-1 to TRBJ2-3; no definite D call. The CDR3 sequence is 13 residues long. The germline V and J ends were trimmed by 1 base and 4 bases, with 6 bases remaining between them. Per the germline V gene, CDR1 is MGHRA and CDR2 is YSYEKL. CDR3 DNA: TGCGCCAGCAGCCAAGCCCTTCCAGATACGCAGTATTTT. This translates into CASSQALPDTQYF.

The V and J genes are TRBV5-4 and TRBJ1-6, with TRBD1 identical over 9 bases. Germline V gene lookup returns CDR1 SGHNT and CDR2 YYREEE (reference sequence). This CDR3 contains 16 residues. V lost 2 bases and J lost 8; bases outside the gene matches: 8. In nucleotides, the CDR3 is TGTGCCAGCAGCTTTAACAGGGGGCAGGCTGATTCACCCCTCCACTTT. It yields the protein CASSFNRGQADSPLHF.

This clone was seen a few times. The chain combines TRBV5-1 with TRBJ1-2, with D maybe TRBD1 (5 bases). The germline gives CDR1 SGHRS, CDR2 YFSETQ. The CDR3 extends over 13 amino acids. V lost 1 base, J lost 6 bases, and 10 bases lay in between. This CDR3 is CASSLSGGHGYTF. CDR3 sequence (DNA): TGCGCCAGCAGCTTGTCCGGGGGTCATGGCTACACCTTC.

The chain carries TRBV5-1 and TRBJ2-5; 8 bases are shared with TRBD1. The CDR3 loop spans 15 amino acids. The J segment lost 1 base and the V segment lost 4 bases, leaving 6 bases of the junction unmatched. Germline values: CDR1 SGHRS, CDR2 YFSETQ. CDR3 DNA: TGCGCCAGCAGCGATCGACAGGGGTCCCAAGAGACCCAGTACTTC. It translates to CASSDRQGSQETQYF.